The 14 T cell receptor beta chains presented below share a single source sample, sequenced in a study of T cells after posttransplantation cyclophosphamide listed by TCRdb under 2016. The library was made by the immunoSEQ multiplex PCR assay. TCRdb obtained this table from immuneACCESS and retained in-frame rearrangements with V and J assigned. These tables miss some clones; where compared with another copy, unresolved V genes account for less than half of the shortfall, and the remainder is unexplained. This sample contains about 26,000 clones, none of which is a singleton. Nearly 1.5% of the sample is held by the ten biggest clonotypes. Sequences were obtained from PBMCs. These receptors were collected from a man over 45 in good health, CMV-negative, and a related stem cell transplant donor.

This clone was detected many times. V gene TRBV7-8 combines with J gene TRBJ1-2, with 8 nucleotides matching TRBD1. Germline CDR1 reads SGHVS; CDR2 reads FQNEAQ. The V segment lost 5 bases and the J segment 9 bases; nucleotides outside the gene matches: 11. This CDR3 is 14 amino acids long. The CDR3 DNA reads as TGTGCCAGCAGCCAAGCCGGGACAGGCCTCAGCTACACCTTC. Translation: CASSQAGTGLSYTF.

This clone was detected many times. CDR3 region: CASSFVPQGEQYF. DNA of the CDR3: TGTGCCAGCAGCTTCGTACCACAGGGCGAGCAGTACTTC. This chain joins TRBV11-2 and TRBJ2-7, with a tentative D call TRBD1 (6 bases). Germline V gene data show CDR1 as SGHAT and CDR2 as FQNNGV. The V gene lost 3 bases and the J gene lost 6 bases, with 12 bases spanning the gap. The CDR3 is 13 amino acids.

This clone occurred a few times. The chain recombines TRBV19 with TRBJ2-5, with 9 bases aligning to TRBD2. TRBJ2-7 matches the DNA end more closely, so the J call is doubtful. There are 18 residues in the CDR3. Germline loops: CDR1 LNHDA, CDR2 SQIVND (reference sequence). CDR3 coding DNA: TGTGCCAGTAGTATAGAGGTGGCTAGCGGGGACAGAGCCTACGAGCAGTACTTC. Amino acids: CASSIEVASGDRAYEQYF.

This clone was observed many times. The V call is TRBV7-6, the J call TRBJ2-1; 7 bases map to TRBD1. With V trimmed by 5 bases and J by 0 bases, 7 bases remained unmatched. CDR3 length: 16 amino acids. CDR1 and CDR2 (germline): SGHVS, FNYEAQ. The CDR3 protein is CASSPRGQSSYNEQFF. CDR3 nucleotide sequence: TGTGCCAGCAGCCCCCGGGGACAGAGCTCCTACAATGAGCAGTTCTTC.

In its sample, this clone was seen many times. The V gene is TRBV29-1, the J gene TRBJ2-3; TRBD1 might be the D (5 bases). CDR1 SQVTM and CDR2 ANQGSEA come from the germline V gene. The length of the CDR3 is 14 residues. With 4 bases removed from V and 4 bases from J, the gap between germline ends came to 15 bases. CDR3 DNA sequence: TGCAGCGTTGCGGCAGGTCAAGGGGCAGATACGCAGTATTTT. This sequence encodes CSVAAGQGADTQYF.

In its sample, this clone was seen many times. The chain combines TRBV11-2 with TRBJ1-3, with 9 bases identical to TRBD1. Germline trimming cut 4 bases from V and 4 bases from J; bases unmatched to any gene: 11. The CDR3 totals 17 residues. The V gene's germline CDR1 is SGHAT and CDR2 FQNNGV. The CDR3 is CASSYPRDRVDGNTIYF. As DNA, the CDR3 is TGTGCCAGCAGCTACCCTCGGGACAGGGTGGACGGAAACACCATATATTTT.

This clone was seen at least ten times. The chain recombines TRBV6-6 with TRBJ2-1; tentative D call: TRBD1 (6 bases). Trimming stripped 6 bases from V and 5 bases from J, with 20 bases between. The CDR3 spans 16 residues. Germline V CDR1 and CDR2: MNHNY, SVGAGI (reference sequence). The CDR3 DNA is TGTGCCAGCAGCCCTACCCACAGGGTCGAGAACAATGAGCAGTTCTTC. Translation gives CASSPTHRVENNEQFF.

This clone was detected ten times or more. This chain links TRBV4-2 with TRBJ2-7; 10 nucleotides line up with TRBD2. Germline V gives CDR1 LGHNA, CDR2 YNFKEQ. V lost 0 bases and J lost 7; bases outside the gene matches: 9. This CDR3 region has 16 residues. The CDR3 nucleotides are TGTGCCAGCAGCCAAGATCGGGCTAGCGGGGGACGGGAGCAGTACTTC. Translating it yields CASSQDRASGGREQYF.

This clone was picked up many times. V usage is TRBV7-2 and J usage is TRBJ2-7; D is perhaps TRBD2 (6 bases). The CDR3 extends over 15 amino acids. Trimming cost V 1 base and J 0 bases, with 10 bases left between them. Germline CDR1 and CDR2: SGHTA and FQGNSA. CDR3 loop: CASSLGTTNSYEQYF. The CDR3, as DNA: TGTGCCAGCAGCTTAGGGACTACAAACTCCTACGAGCAGTACTTC.

This clone was found many times. CDR3 bases: TGCGCCAGCGTCCTCTTACCGGGACAGGGGTTTGGCTACACCTTC. This gives the protein CASVLLPGQGFGYTF. The rearrangement links TRBV5-1 to TRBJ1-2; TRBD1 aligns across 10 bases. The junction had 13 bases not matched to a gene; V was cut back by 7 bases and J by 7 bases. The CDR3 consists of 15 residues. Germline values: CDR1 SGHRS, CDR2 YFSETQ.

This clone was observed many times. The CDR3 sequence is CASSLQVTPYGYTF. The CDR3 nucleotides are TGTGCCAGCAGCCTCCAAGTGACACCATATGGCTACACCTTC. The chain links TRBV4-2 to TRBJ1-2, with D uncertain. The CDR3 consists of 14 residues. Between the trimmed V and J ends, which lost 4 bases and 5 bases, there was a span of 14 bases. From germline, CDR1 is LGHNA and CDR2 YNFKEQ.

This clone was picked up many times. The rearrangement uses TRBV7-9 and TRBJ2-2, with 9 bases that match TRBD1. The ends lost 7 bases at V and 6 bases at J; junction bases unmatched: 6. The CDR3 runs 14 residues. Germline lookup yields CDR1 SEHNR and CDR2 FQNEAQ (reference sequence). CDR3 DNA sequence: TGTGCCAGCAAACTACAGGGGGCGTCCGGGGAGCTGTTTTTT. Protein sequence: CASKLQGASGELFF.

This clone was counted at least ten times. The V call is TRBV19, the J call TRBJ1-2; D gene unclear. The germline CDR1 and CDR2 sequences are LNHDA and SQIVND (reference sequence). V lost 3 bases and J lost 4, with 12 bases in between. The CDR3 covers 14 residues. CDR3 nucleotides: TGTGCCAGTAGTATGTACGGGTACGCCTATGGCTACACCTTC. Protein sequence: CASSMYGYAYGYTF.

This clone occurred many times. The chain uses TRBV6-1 and TRBJ1-4; 10 bases agree with TRBD1. The CDR3 sequence is 15 residues long. J lost 8 bases, V lost 3 bases, and 6 bases had no gene match. The V gene's germline CDR1 is MNHNS and CDR2 SASEGT. CDR3 region: CASSERRQGAEKLFF. The CDR3 DNA is TGTGCCAGCAGTGAGAGGCGACAGGGGGCGGAAAAACTGTTTTTT.